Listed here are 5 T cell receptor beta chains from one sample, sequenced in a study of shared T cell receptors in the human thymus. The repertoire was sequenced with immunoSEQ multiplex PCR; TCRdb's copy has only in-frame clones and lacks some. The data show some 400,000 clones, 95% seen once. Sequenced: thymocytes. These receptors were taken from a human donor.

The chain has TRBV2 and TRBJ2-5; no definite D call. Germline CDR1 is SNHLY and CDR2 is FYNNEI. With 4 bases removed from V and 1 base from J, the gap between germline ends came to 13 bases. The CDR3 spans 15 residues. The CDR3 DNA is TGTGCCAGCAGTGTACGGGTCGTCCCCCAAGAGACCCAGTACTTC. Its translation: CASSVRVVPQETQYF.

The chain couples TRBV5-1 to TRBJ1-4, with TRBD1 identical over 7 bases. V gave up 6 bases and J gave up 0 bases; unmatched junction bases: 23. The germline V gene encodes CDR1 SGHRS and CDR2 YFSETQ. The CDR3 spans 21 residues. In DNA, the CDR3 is TGCGCCAGCATCCTTGACCCGTATAGACAGGGTCCCCTTGCAACTAATGAAAAACTGTTTTTT. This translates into CASILDPYRQGPLATNEKLFF.

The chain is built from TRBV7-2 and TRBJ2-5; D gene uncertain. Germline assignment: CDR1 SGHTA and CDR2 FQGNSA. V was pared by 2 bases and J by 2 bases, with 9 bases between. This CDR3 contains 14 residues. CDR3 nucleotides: TGTGCCAGCAGCTTAAGGCGCCGACAAGAGACCCAGTACTTC. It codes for CASSLRRRQETQYF.

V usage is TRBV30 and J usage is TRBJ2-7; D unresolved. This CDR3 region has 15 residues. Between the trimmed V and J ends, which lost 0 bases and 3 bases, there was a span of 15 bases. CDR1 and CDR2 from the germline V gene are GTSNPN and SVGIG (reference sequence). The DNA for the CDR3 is TGTGCCTGGAGTGTACGGAAAGGGCAAGACTACGAGCAGTACTTC. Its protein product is CAWSVRKGQDYEQYF.

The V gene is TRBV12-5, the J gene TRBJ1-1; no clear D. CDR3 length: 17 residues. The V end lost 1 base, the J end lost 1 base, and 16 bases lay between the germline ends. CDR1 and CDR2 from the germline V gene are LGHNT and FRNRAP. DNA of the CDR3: TGTGCTAGTGGTTTGGACCGGACGGCGGGAAGGAACACTGAAGCTTTCTTT. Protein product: CASGLDRTAGRNTEAFF. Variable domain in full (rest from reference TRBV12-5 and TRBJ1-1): DARVTQTPRHKVTEMGQEVTMRCQPILGHNTVFWYRQTMMQGLELLAYFRNRAPLDDSGMPKDRFSAEMPDATLATLKIQPSEPRDSAVYFCASGLDRTAGRNTEAFFGQGTRLTVV.